This section outlines one T cell receptor beta chain sequence together with its context. No antigen is known for it. The sample belongs to a study of cytomegalovirus exposure and HLA in healthy donors. Study-wide results and caveats: Most of the TCR beta V segments (in an earlier analysis) were productive either about 87% or about 30% of the time. It was reported that the classifier diagnosed cytomegalovirus status with high specificity and sensitivity in both the original and validation cohorts.

It was with 60 Vbeta and 13 Jbeta primers that the PCR ran. TCRdb keeps only in-frame clones here, not all; method: immunoSEQ multiplex PCR. The table has some 170,000 clones, roughly 82% seen once; the top ten hold 2.5% to 3%. Losses at the gene ends were 8 bases for V and 6 bases for J; bases not matched to a gene: 10. Germline V lookup: CDR1 SNHLY, CDR2 FYNNEI. The CDR3 runs 14 residues. The TCR comes from a woman aged 50 to 60 in good health and CMV-seropositive. The sequencing sample was made of PBMCs. The gene calls are TRBV2 and TRBJ2-1; 7 bases line up with TRBD2. DNA for the CDR3: TGTGCCAGCCGGCACGGGACTATGGGCAATGAGCAGTTCTTC. Its protein product is CASRHGTMGNEQFF.